Below are 19 T cell receptor beta chains sequenced from a single sample in a study of CD8+ T cells in alopecia areata. Regarding treatment: oral pan-JAK inhibitor, 5-10 mg twice daily. The authors extracted RNA and reverse transcribed it into cDNA as the sequencing template. TCRdb's table, derived via immunoSEQ multiplex PCR, lists solely in-frame clones and lacks some. Among fewer than 110,000 clones listed, roughly 60% were seen once. The sequencing here drew on CD8+ T cells sorted from blood, taken at week 56, from a patient treated with tofacitinib. Receptor source: a human donor with alopecia areata.

This clone was seen a single time. The chain uses TRBV14 and TRBJ2-3; D ambiguous. The V end was cut by 3 bases, the J end by 8 bases, with 9 bases between. Germline V CDR1 and CDR2: SGHDN, FVKESK. CDR3 length: 12 amino acids. The CDR3 is CASSQGWGTQYF. CDR3 nucleotide sequence: TGTGCCAGCAGCCAGGGCTGGGGTACGCAGTATTTT.

The chain has TRBV15 and TRBJ1-5; no reliable D call. There are 14 residues in the CDR3. Trimming took 8 bases from V and 0 from J, leaving 11 bases between them. Germline CDR1 reads LNHNV; CDR2 reads YYDKDF (reference sequence). The CDR3 region is CATGPGGSNQPQHF. DNA of the CDR3: TGTGCCACCGGTCCGGGAGGTAGCAATCAGCCCCAGCATTTT.

This clone was seen a few times. The chain carries TRBV4-1 and TRBJ1-1; D remains unclear. The CDR3 contains 13 residues. Germline V gene lookup returns CDR1 MGHRA and CDR2 YSYEKL. V was shortened by 1 base and J by 7 bases, with 10 bases between the two germline ends. The CDR3 loop is CASSQVNFFEAFF. CDR3 coding DNA: TGCGCCAGCAGCCAAGTAAACTTCTTTGAAGCTTTCTTT.

V is TRBV30 and J is TRBJ1-5; D remains unclear. Between the trimmed V and J ends, which lost 3 bases and 10 bases, there was a span of 16 bases. CDR3 length: 13 residues. Germline loops: CDR1 GTSNPN, CDR2 SVGIG (reference sequence). DNA for the CDR3: TGTGCCTGGAGACGGAACAATCAGAGCCCCCAGCATTTT. Translation gives CAWRRNNQSPQHF.

This chain uses TRBV30 with TRBJ2-1; D is perhaps TRBD2 (5 bases). Per the germline V gene, CDR1 is GTSNPN and CDR2 is SVGIG (reference sequence). The CDR3 covers 10 residues. The ends were cut back, 5 bases at V and 13 bases at J, with 12 bases in the middle. This CDR3 is CAWSAVSQFF. CDR3 in DNA: TGTGCCTGGTCAGCGGTCAGCCAGTTCTTC.

The V call is TRBV9, the J call TRBJ1-2; perhaps TRBD1 as D (6 bases). V was trimmed by 5 bases and J by 4 bases, leaving 15 bases between them. The CDR3 consists of 14 residues. The germline V gene has CDR1 SGDLS and CDR2 YYNGEE. The CDR3 nucleotides read TGTGCCAGCAGTAAAGTGGGGGGGCCCTATGGCTACACCTTC. This translates into CASSKVGGPYGYTF.

V gene TRBV30 combines with J gene TRBJ2-5; possible D gene TRBD2, 6 bases. Germline loops: CDR1 GTSNPN, CDR2 SVGIG (reference sequence). V gave up 2 bases and J gave up 2 bases, with 12 bases separating them. CDR3 size: 14 residues. The CDR3 DNA reads as TGTGCCTGGAGTTCGGGGGTACCGCAAGAGACCCAGTACTTC. It codes for CAWSSGVPQETQYF.

This clone showed up just a few times. V is TRBV4-1 and J is TRBJ1-1; D gene unclear. This CDR3 comprises 12 residues. The germline V gene encodes CDR1 MGHRA and CDR2 YSYEKL. Trimming cost V 0 bases and J 11 bases, with 10 bases left between them. The CDR3 loop reads CASSQDGPVAFF. As DNA, the CDR3 is TGCGCCAGCAGCCAAGATGGCCCTGTGGCTTTCTTT.

The rearrangement links TRBV7-6 to TRBJ1-3, with 8 bases fitting TRBD1. The junction had 7 bases not matched to a gene; V was cut back by 5 bases and J by 4 bases. Germline CDR1 and CDR2: SGHVS and FNYEAQ. The CDR3 extends over 15 amino acids. DNA of the CDR3: TGTGCCAGCAGCAGGACAGGGAATGCGGGAAACACCATATATTTT. It yields the protein CASSRTGNAGNTIYF. Looking up the rest from reference TRBV7-6 and TRBJ1-3 gives the full variable domain: GAGVSQSPRYKVTKRGQDVALRCDPISGHVSLYWYRQALGQGPEFLTYFNYEAQQDKSGLPNDRFSAERPEGSISTLTIQRTEQRDSAMYRCASSRTGNAGNTIYFGEGSWLTVV.

The chain links TRBV7-8 to TRBJ2-7; D remains unclear. The CDR3 has 15 amino acids. Germline loops: CDR1 SGHVS, CDR2 FQNEAQ. The V gene lost 1 base and the J gene lost 2 bases, with 12 bases spanning the gap. CDR3 in DNA: TGTGCCAGCAGCTTAGATCCCGGGCCCACCTACGAGCAGTACTTC. Protein: CASSLDPGPTYEQYF.

The rearrangement uses TRBV9 and TRBJ2-3; TRBD1 is a possible D gene (5 bases). This CDR3 is 14 amino acids long. Germline V gene sequence: CDR1 SGDLS, CDR2 YYNGEE. V dropped 6 bases and J dropped 0 bases, with 11 bases sitting between them. The chain's CDR3 is CASTPGASTDTQYF. The CDR3 nucleotides are TGTGCCAGCACCCCTGGGGCAAGCACAGATACGCAGTATTTT.

This chain links TRBV4-1 with TRBJ1-2, with TRBD1 identical over 8 bases. The CDR3 consists of 14 residues. Germline V gives CDR1 MGHRA, CDR2 YSYEKL. V was clipped by 5 bases and J by 5 bases; unmatched bases: 7. This chain's CDR3 is CASSSTTGDYGYTF. The CDR3 DNA sequence: TGCGCCAGCAGCTCGACGACAGGGGATTATGGCTACACCTTC.

Here the CDR3 reads CASSRRTGGESYEQYF. CDR3 in DNA: TGCGCCAGCAGCCGCCGAACAGGGGGCGAATCCTACGAGCAGTACTTC. The chain combines TRBV4-1 with TRBJ2-7; the match to TRBD1 covers 9 bases. Germline lookup yields CDR1 MGHRA and CDR2 YSYEKL. This CDR3 contains 16 residues. The ends lost 4 bases at V and 1 base at J; junction bases unmatched: 8.

The chain has TRBV6-1 and TRBJ2-7; the D gene is possibly TRBD1 (5 bases). This CDR3 has 15 amino acids. The V gene's germline CDR1 is MNHNS and CDR2 SASEGT. The germline V and J ends were trimmed by 5 bases and 2 bases, with 16 bases remaining between them. The CDR3 DNA reads as TGTGCCAGCAGTCAACCCGTACAGGAACCCTACGAGCAGTACTTC. Translating it yields CASSQPVQEPYEQYF.

V and J are TRBV5-1 and TRBJ1-2; TRBD1 agrees at 7 bases. V was pared by 0 bases and J by 6 bases, with 8 bases of the junction left unmatched. CDR1 SGHRS and CDR2 YFSETQ come from the germline V gene. This CDR3 is built from 15 residues. CDR3 region: CASSLAPTGSNGYTF. The CDR3 DNA is TGCGCCAGCAGCTTGGCCCCGACAGGGTCGAATGGCTACACCTTC.

DNA for the CDR3: TGTGCCAGCAGTGAATACAGGGGGCCGGAGACCCAGTACTTC. As protein: CASSEYRGPETQYF. This chain uses TRBV2 with TRBJ2-5, with TRBD1 matching 9 bases. V lost 2 bases and J lost 5; bases outside the gene matches: 3. There are 14 residues in the CDR3. Germline CDR1 and CDR2: SNHLY and FYNNEI. The entire variable domain, with the rest obtained from reference TRBV2 and TRBJ2-5, is as follows: EPEVTQTPSHQVTQMGQEVILRCVPISNHLYFYWYRQILGQKVEFLVSFYNNEISEKSEIFDDQFSVERPDGSNFTLKIRSTKLEDSAMYFCASSEYRGPETQYFGPGTRLLVL.

This clone has a handful of counts. The chain combines TRBV15 with TRBJ1-1; D not resolved. CDR1 LNHNV and CDR2 YYDKDF come from the germline V gene (reference sequence). This CDR3 is 15 amino acids long. Deletions cut 6 bases from V and 0 bases from J, with 14 bases between. CDR3 sequence (DNA): TGTGCCACCAGGACACCGGCTGACATGAACACTGAAGCTTTCTTT. Translated: CATRTPADMNTEAFF.

In this sample, this clone turned up a few times. The sample carries other DNA sequences with the same CDR3. The chain has TRBV2 and TRBJ1-2; TRBD1 might be the D (6 bases). The V gene lost 6 bases and the J gene lost 8 bases, with 7 bases spanning the gap. Germline CDR1 and CDR2: SNHLY and FYNNEI. This CDR3 is 10 amino acids long. The CDR3 sequence: CASRDRGYTF. CDR3 sequence (DNA): TGTGCCAGCAGAGACAGGGGCTACACCTTC. The full variable domain, rest sourced from reference TRBV2 and TRBJ1-2, is EPEVTQTPSHQVTQMGQEVILRCVPISNHLYFYWYRQILGQKVEFLVSFYNNEISEKSEIFDDQFSVERPDGSNFTLKIRSTKLEDSAMYFCASRDRGYTFGSGTRLTVV.

The CDR3 here is CATSTGTGIYEQYF. In nucleotides, the CDR3 is TGTGCCACCAGCACCGGGACAGGGATTTACGAGCAGTACTTC. The chain uses TRBV15 and TRBJ2-7; 9 nucleotides align to TRBD1. The CDR3 extends over 14 amino acids. Per the germline V gene, CDR1 is LNHNV and CDR2 is YYDKDF (reference sequence). With V trimmed by 4 bases and J by 4 bases, 5 bases remained unmatched.